A selection of T cell receptor beta chains follows, all from one sample in a study of identical twins' blood T cells. In TCRdb, the 5' RACE reads were re-called with MiXCR into one record per CDR3 protein. The table includes 400,000 or so distinct CDR3 sequences, 25% to 35% detected once. The sequenced sample was PBMCs. The receptors come from a woman aged 18-49 years in good health. The CDR3 runs from the conserved cysteine through the conserved F or W. The D gene is left open where the match is weak. The size field is filled for only some rows; it gives once, few, many or a size class.

clone size: .; J gene: TRBJ1-1; CDR3 length: 13; D gene: .; V gene: TRBV28; CDR3 DNA: TGTGCCAGCAATTCAACGTCGAACACTGAAGCTTTCTTT; CDR3 protein: CASNSTSNTEAFF
clone size: .; J gene: TRBJ1-6; CDR3 length: 12; D gene: .; V gene: TRBV12-3/TRBV12-4; CDR3 DNA: TGTGCCAGCAGTCGACAGAATTCACCCCTCCACTTT; CDR3 protein: CASSRQNSPLHF
clone size: .; J gene: TRBJ2-2; CDR3 length: 16; D gene: .; V gene: TRBV15; CDR3 DNA: TGTGCCACCAGCAGAGATATTGGGAAAAACACCGGGGAGCTGTTTTTT; CDR3 protein: CATSRDIGKNTGELFF
clone size: few; J gene: TRBJ1-2; CDR3 length: 12; D gene: .; V gene: TRBV9; CDR3 DNA: TGTGCCAGCAGCGCTGCCTACTATGGCTACACCTTC; CDR3 protein: CASSAAYYGYTF
clone size: many; J gene: TRBJ1-3; CDR3 length: 15; D gene: TRBD1; V gene: TRBV19; CDR3 DNA: TGTGCCAGTGGGACTGGGACAGGGATTGGAAACACCATATATTTT; CDR3 protein: CASGTGTGIGNTIYF
clone size: .; J gene: TRBJ2-2; CDR3 length: 13; D gene: TRBD2; V gene: TRBV7-9; CDR3 DNA: TGTGCCGCGGGACTAGCTTCAGCCGGGGAGCTGTTTTTT; CDR3 protein: CAAGLASAGELFF
clone size: few; J gene: TRBJ2-1; CDR3 length: 16; D gene: .; V gene: TRBV5-1; CDR3 DNA: TGCGCCAGCAGCGCCCTCATAAGCTCACTAGCCCTTGAGCAGTTCTTC; CDR3 protein: CASSALISSLALEQFF
clone size: .; J gene: TRBJ2-1; CDR3 length: 16; D gene: .; V gene: TRBV3-1; CDR3 DNA: TGTACCAGCAGCCAAGATTTAACAGATTTCTACAATGAGCAGTTCTTC; CDR3 protein: CTSSQDLTDFYNEQFF
clone size: .; J gene: TRBJ2-1; CDR3 length: 14; D gene: .; V gene: TRBV27; CDR3 DNA: TGTGCCAGCAGTTCCACAGGGTTTCGAAATGAGCAGTTCTTC; CDR3 protein: CASSSTGFRNEQFF
clone size: .; J gene: TRBJ2-7; CDR3 length: 17; D gene: TRBD2; V gene: TRBV2; CDR3 DNA: TGTGCCAGCAGGACGGGACTAGCGGGAGGGCTCTCCTACGAGCAGTACTTC; CDR3 protein: CASRTGLAGGLSYEQYF
clone size: .; J gene: TRBJ1-1; CDR3 length: 16; D gene: TRBD1; V gene: TRBV28; CDR3 DNA: TGTGCCAGCAGTCCATCCACCGGGACAGGGAACACTGAAGCTTTCTTT; CDR3 protein: CASSPSTGTGNTEAFF
clone size: once; J gene: TRBJ2-2; CDR3 length: 15; D gene: .; V gene: TRBV6-6; CDR3 DNA: TGTGCCAGCAGTCCCAGACAGACGAACATCGGGGAGCTGTTTTTT; CDR3 protein: CASSPRQTNIGELFF
clone size: .; J gene: TRBJ1-1; CDR3 length: 15; D gene: TRBD1; V gene: TRBV4-3; CDR3 DNA: TGCGCCAGCAGCCAAGCCTGGACAGGTCATACTGAAGCTTTCTTT; CDR3 protein: CASSQAWTGHTEAFF
clone size: few; J gene: TRBJ1-2; CDR3 length: 14; D gene: .; V gene: TRBV7-9; CDR3 DNA: TGTGCCAGCAGCTTAAAGCCAGGCAACTATGGCTACACCTTC; CDR3 protein: CASSLKPGNYGYTF
clone size: many; J gene: TRBJ1-4; CDR3 length: 13; D gene: .; V gene: TRBV20-1; CDR3 DNA: TGCAGTGCTGCCGGAGGGGAGAGGGAAAAACTGTTTTTT; CDR3 protein: CSAAGGEREKLFF
clone size: few; J gene: TRBJ1-5; CDR3 length: 16; D gene: TRBD1; V gene: TRBV20-1; CDR3 DNA: TGCAGTGCTCACCGCAGGGACAGGGGGCTCGATCAGCCCCAGCATTTT; CDR3 protein: CSAHRRDRGLDQPQHF
clone size: few; J gene: TRBJ1-1; CDR3 length: 14; D gene: TRBD1; V gene: TRBV29-1; CDR3 DNA: TGCAGCGTTGACTCGGACAGGGTAGGCACTGAAGCTTTCTTT; CDR3 protein: CSVDSDRVGTEAFF
clone size: .; J gene: TRBJ1-6; CDR3 length: 16; D gene: TRBD1; V gene: TRBV6-5; CDR3 DNA: TGTGCCAGCAGTTACTCCCTGACAGGGGATCGTTCACCCCTCCACTTT; CDR3 protein: CASSYSLTGDRSPLHF
clone size: .; J gene: TRBJ2-3; CDR3 length: 16; D gene: TRBD2; V gene: TRBV5-1; CDR3 DNA: TGCGCCAGCAGCTTGGGACTAGCGGGGATGCGAGATACGCAGTATTTT; CDR3 protein: CASSLGLAGMRDTQYF
clone size: .; J gene: TRBJ1-1; CDR3 length: 15; D gene: .; V gene: TRBV3-1; CDR3 DNA: TGTGCCAGCAGCCCCCGGACCAATCTGGCAACTGAAGCTTTCTTT; CDR3 protein: CASSPRTNLATEAFF
clone size: once; J gene: TRBJ2-5; CDR3 length: 14; D gene: TRBD1; V gene: TRBV9; CDR3 DNA: TGTGCCAGCAGCGCAACCGGACAGGGTGAGACCCAGTACTTC; CDR3 protein: CASSATGQGETQYF
clone size: few; J gene: TRBJ1-5; CDR3 length: 14; D gene: TRBD1; V gene: TRBV28; CDR3 DNA: TGTGCCAGCAGTCTCGGGACAGGGGTTCAGCCCCAGCATTTT; CDR3 protein: CASSLGTGVQPQHF
clone size: .; J gene: TRBJ1-2; CDR3 length: 12; D gene: TRBD1; V gene: TRBV29-1; CDR3 DNA: TGCAGCGTTCGAGGGGGCAACTATGGCTACACCTTC; CDR3 protein: CSVRGGNYGYTF
clone size: few; J gene: TRBJ1-2; CDR3 length: 13; D gene: TRBD1; V gene: TRBV29-1; CDR3 DNA: TGCAGCGTCCCGGACAGGGTCGGGGATGGCTACACCTTC; CDR3 protein: CSVPDRVGDGYTF
clone size: few; J gene: TRBJ1-1; CDR3 length: 15; D gene: .; V gene: TRBV7-9; CDR3 DNA: TGTGCCAGCAGCTCTTGGGGGAACTCGAACACTGAAGCTTTCTTT; CDR3 protein: CASSSWGNSNTEAFF
clone size: .; J gene: TRBJ1-5; CDR3 length: 14; D gene: .; V gene: TRBV14; CDR3 DNA: TGTGCCAGCAGCCAAGAGACCAGCAATCAGCCCCAGCATTTT; CDR3 protein: CASSQETSNQPQHF
clone size: .; J gene: TRBJ1-4; CDR3 length: 14; D gene: .; V gene: TRBV6-5; CDR3 DNA: TGTGCCAGCACCGTTACGGGAGGGGATGAAAAACTGTTTTTT; CDR3 protein: CASTVTGGDEKLFF
clone size: .; J gene: TRBJ2-1; CDR3 length: 15; D gene: .; V gene: TRBV7-8; CDR3 DNA: TGTGCCAGCAGTCCCATCTCCATTCGGTACAATGAGCAGTTCTTC; CDR3 protein: CASSPISIRYNEQFF
clone size: once; J gene: TRBJ1-1; CDR3 length: 10; D gene: .; V gene: TRBV29-1; CDR3 DNA: TGCAGCGTGGCGTCAGCAGAAGTTTTCTTT; CDR3 protein: CSVASAEVFF
clone size: .; J gene: TRBJ1-5; CDR3 length: 14; D gene: .; V gene: TRBV12-3/TRBV12-4; CDR3 DNA: TGTGCCAGCAGTTCGGACAGCGGCAATCAGCCCCAGCATTTT; CDR3 protein: CASSSDSGNQPQHF
clone size: .; J gene: TRBJ2-6; CDR3 length: 16; D gene: TRBD1; V gene: TRBV5-1; CDR3 DNA: TGCGCCAGCAGCATACAGGGGAACTCTGGGGCCAACGTCCTGACTTTC; CDR3 protein: CASSIQGNSGANVLTF
clone size: .; J gene: TRBJ2-7; CDR3 length: 13; D gene: .; V gene: TRBV7-9; CDR3 DNA: TGTGCCAGCAGCTCTACGGACCGCTACGAGCAGTACTTC; CDR3 protein: CASSSTDRYEQYF
clone size: .; J gene: TRBJ1-2; CDR3 length: 15; D gene: .; V gene: TRBV28; CDR3 DNA: TGTGCCAGCAGTCCGAGACAGCTCCCTCTCTATGGCTACACCTTC; CDR3 protein: CASSPRQLPLYGYTF
clone size: .; J gene: TRBJ1-1; CDR3 length: 15; D gene: .; V gene: TRBV20-1; CDR3 DNA: TGCAGTGCTAGAGATCAACGGGGCTTTGCGACTGAAGCTTTCTTT; CDR3 protein: CSARDQRGFATEAFF
clone size: .; J gene: TRBJ2-7; CDR3 length: 14; D gene: .; V gene: TRBV6-6; CDR3 DNA: TGTGCCAGCACTGATTCCCCTCCGCAGGGCGAGCAGTACTTC; CDR3 protein: CASTDSPPQGEQYF
clone size: .; J gene: TRBJ2-1; CDR3 length: 15; D gene: .; V gene: TRBV6-2/TRBV6-3; CDR3 DNA: TGTGCCAGCAGTGAGCGCTGGGTCCTGAGAAATGAGCAGTTCTTC; CDR3 protein: CASSERWVLRNEQFF
clone size: .; J gene: TRBJ2-3; CDR3 length: 16; D gene: .; V gene: TRBV13; CDR3 DNA: TGTGCCAGCAGCCCTCGAGGGCTAGCCGTCACAGATACGCAGTATTTT; CDR3 protein: CASSPRGLAVTDTQYF
clone size: .; J gene: TRBJ1-2; CDR3 length: 13; D gene: .; V gene: TRBV25-1; CDR3 DNA: TGTGCCAGCAGTGGCCAAAGAGGGAATGGCTACACCTTC; CDR3 protein: CASSGQRGNGYTF
clone size: .; J gene: TRBJ1-2; CDR3 length: 13; D gene: .; V gene: TRBV20-1; CDR3 DNA: TGCAGTGCTAGATGGGAAATTGGCTATGGCTACACCTTC; CDR3 protein: CSARWEIGYGYTF